Shown below are 26 T cell receptor beta chains from a single sample sequenced in a study. TCRdb recomputed calls from the 5' RACE reads with MiXCR, one row per CDR3 protein. Of some 62,000 distinct CDR3 sequences detected, roughly 22% appear once; the ten largest clones hold 2.5% to 3%. What was sequenced was memory CD4+ T cells sorted from a lymph node. Documented subset: memory CD4+ T cells, CD4+CD45RO+CD25-. These receptors all stem from a female donor with breast cancer.

CDR3 loop: CASSLMAGGVKYF. The CDR3 coding sequence is TGTGCCAGCAGCTTAATGGCGGGGGGGGTGAAGTACTTC. This chain links TRBV7-3 with TRBJ2-7, with 9 bases aligning to TRBD2. CDR1 SGHTA and CDR2 FQGTGA come from the germline V gene. The length of the CDR3 is 13 residues. The V gene end was trimmed by 1 base and the J gene end by 11 bases; junction bases not matched to a gene: 6.

This clonotype has a handful of counts. J is TRBJ2-7 and V is TRBV4-2, with unresolved D. V gave up 6 bases and J gave up 2 bases, with 17 bases separating them. CDR1 LGHNA and CDR2 YNFKEQ come from the germline V gene. This CDR3 has 15 residues. In nucleotides, the CDR3 is TGTGCCAGCAGTCCCGGGCCCCAGGCCACCTACGAGCAGTACTTC. Its translation is CASSPGPQATYEQYF.

This chain uses TRBV24-1 with TRBJ2-7; D gene unclear. V dropped 3 bases and J dropped 5 bases, with 10 bases sitting between them. This CDR3 has 13 residues. CDR1 and CDR2 (germline): KGHDR, SFDVKD. The CDR3 region has the DNA TGTGCCACCAGTGATCCCCCCTCGGACGAGCAGTACTTC. It codes for CATSDPPSDEQYF.

In the case of this clonotype: Compared with germline, one end of the junction differs, possibly owing to a read error. This chain's CDR3 is CSVGRSFEQCF. CDR3 DNA sequence: TGCAGCGTTGGACGGAGCTTCGAGCAGTGCTTC. The chain uses TRBV29-1 and TRBJ2-1, with no clear D. Germline assignment: CDR1 SQVTM and CDR2 ANQGSEA. The CDR3 is 11 amino acids.

V gene TRBV5-1 combines with J gene TRBJ2-7; tentative D call: TRBD1 (6 bases). Trimming cost V 0 bases and J 7 bases, with 8 bases left between them. From germline, CDR1 is SGHRS and CDR2 YFSETQ. The length of the CDR3 is 12 residues. The CDR3 nucleotides read TGCGCCAGCAGCTTGGCCGGGACAGAGCAGTACTTC. Protein sequence: CASSLAGTEQYF.

V usage is TRBV7-3 and J usage is TRBJ2-7, with TRBD2 as a possible D gene (6 bases). The V and J ends lost 7 bases and 4 bases respectively, with 20 bases between them. There are 15 residues in the CDR3. Per the germline V gene, CDR1 is SGHTA and CDR2 is FQGTGA. For the CDR3, the DNA is TGTGCCAGCAACTTTTTTTCTAGCGAGGAGTACGAGCAGTACTTC. As protein: CASNFFSSEEYEQYF.

The chain links TRBV7-8 to TRBJ1-3, with D perhaps matching TRBD1 (5 bases). This CDR3 is 14 amino acids long. V lost 1 base, J lost 3 bases, and 7 bases lay in between. In germline, CDR1 is SGHVS, CDR2 FQNEAQ. CDR3 amino acids: CASSLVGGGNTIYF. For the CDR3, the DNA is TGTGCCAGCAGCTTAGTGGGGGGTGGAAACACCATATATTTT. Using reference TRBV7-8 and TRBJ1-3 for the parts outside the CDR3, the full variable domain is GAGVSQSPRYKVAKRGQDVALRCDPISGHVSLFWYQQALGQGPEFLTYFQNEAQLDKSGLPSDRFFAERPEGSVSTLKIQRTQQEDSAVYLCASSLVGGGNTIYFGEGSWLTVV.

This clonotype appeared a few times. In DNA, the CDR3 is TGCAGTGCTCCTAAGATGGGGTCGCCAACGAGCAGTGAGCAGTTCTTC. This sequence encodes CSAPKMGSPTSSEQFF. The chain combines TRBV20-1 with TRBJ2-1; D remains unclear. CDR1 and CDR2 from the germline V gene are DFQATT and SNEGSKA (reference sequence). This CDR3 region has 16 residues. With 5 bases removed from V and 9 bases from J, the gap between germline ends came to 26 bases.

The genes are TRBV7-2 and TRBJ2-2; 10 positions agree with TRBD1. The CDR3 runs 15 residues. CDR1 is SGHTA, CDR2 FQGNSA, per germline. J lost 6 bases, V lost 5 bases, and 6 bases had no gene match. CDR3 protein: CASSPRTGGSGELFF. In DNA form, the CDR3 reads TGTGCCAGCAGCCCTCGGACAGGGGGGTCCGGGGAGCTGTTTTTT. The whole variable domain, remainder taken from reference TRBV7-2 and TRBJ2-2, is GAGVSQSPSNKVTEKGKDVELRCDPISGHTALYWYRQSLGQGLEFLIYFQGNSAPDKSGLPSDRFSAERTGGSVSTLTIQRTQQEDSAVYLCASSPRTGGSGELFFGEGSRLTVL.

The chain uses TRBV20-1 and TRBJ2-7; D unclear. Germline lookup yields CDR1 DFQATT and CDR2 SNEGSKA (reference sequence). Trimming stripped 0 bases from V and 5 bases from J, with 5 bases between. The CDR3 is made up of 11 amino acids. CDR3 protein: CSARDQDEQYF. The CDR3 DNA reads TGCAGTGCTAGAGATCAGGACGAGCAGTACTTC.

This clonotype came up a few times. CDR3 region: CASSEARRGPYYEQYF. Written as DNA, the CDR3 is TGTGCCAGCAGTGAAGCGCGTAGGGGCCCCTACTACGAGCAGTACTTC. The chain joins TRBV6-1 to TRBJ2-7, with D maybe TRBD1 (5 bases). The CDR3 extends over 16 amino acids. The germline V gene encodes CDR1 MNHNS and CDR2 SASEGT. Deletions cut 0 bases from V and 3 bases from J, with 15 bases between.

This clonotype was seen repeatedly, ten times or more. The chain recombines TRBV12-3 or TRBV12-4 with TRBJ1-1; D is unclear. This CDR3 spans 14 amino acids. V dropped 2 bases and J dropped 2 bases, with 9 bases sitting between them. CDR3 region: CASSLSGGNTEAFF. The CDR3 DNA reads TGTGCCAGCAGTTTATCCGGTGGCAACACTGAAGCTTTCTTT.

CDR3 loop: CASSLGHPETQYF. CDR3 nucleotide sequence: TGTGCCAGCAGTTTGGGACACCCAGAGACCCAGTACTTC. The V gene is TRBV12-3 or TRBV12-4, the J gene TRBJ2-5; maybe TRBD1 (6 bases). This CDR3 has 13 amino acids. V was trimmed by 3 bases and J by 4 bases, leaving 9 bases between them.

The chain joins TRBV5-1 to TRBJ2-3; no clear D gene. Germline-derived CDR1 and CDR2 are SGHRS and YFSETQ. Trimming cost V 0 bases and J 2 bases, with 13 bases left between them. This CDR3 spans 16 amino acids. For the CDR3, the DNA is TGCGCCAGCAGCTTGGGTTTCGGCGGCTACACAGATACGCAGTATTTT. This sequence encodes CASSLGFGGYTDTQYF.

This clonotype has ten or more counts. The chain links TRBV12-3 or TRBV12-4 to TRBJ1-2; weak D call: TRBD1 (5 bases). Trimming took 5 bases from V and 4 from J, leaving 17 bases between them. The CDR3 is 15 residues long. As DNA, the CDR3 is TGTGCCAGCAGTCCCGGACCCGCCGGGGCCTATGGCTACACCTTC. Translated: CASSPGPAGAYGYTF.

This clonotype was detected a few times. A much larger clone differs by one base, so this may be a read error. V gene TRBV6-5 combines with J gene TRBJ1-4; 12 nucleotides agree with TRBD1. The V gene's germline CDR1 is MNHEY and CDR2 SVGAGI. After removal of 7 bases from V and 13 bases from J, the junction contained 13 bases not matched to a gene. The CDR3 covers 15 residues. CDR3 protein: CASTQNPGQGARLFF. The CDR3 nucleotides are TGTGCCAGCACCCAAAATCCGGGACAGGGGGCCAGACTGTTTTTT.

There are many counts of this clonotype. The J gene is TRBJ1-3, the V gene TRBV6-6, with D unclear. This CDR3 region has 15 residues. Germline CDR1 and CDR2: MNHNY and SVGAGI (reference sequence). V was cut by 5 bases and J by 6 bases, with 17 bases left in between. The CDR3 loop is CASSHWIDRPNTIYF. The CDR3 bases are TGTGCCAGCAGTCACTGGATCGACCGGCCAAACACCATATATTTT.

V gene TRBV5-1 combines with J gene TRBJ2-1; 9 nucleotides match TRBD2. Losses at the gene ends were 4 bases for V and 2 bases for J; bases not matched to a gene: 7. The germline gives CDR1 SGHRS, CDR2 YFSETQ. The CDR3 is 16 amino acids. The CDR3: CASSVMTSGTYNEQFF. The CDR3 DNA is TGCGCCAGCAGCGTAATGACTAGCGGAACCTACAATGAGCAGTTCTTC.

This clonotype has only a few counts. The rearrangement joins TRBV6-5 to TRBJ1-5, with TRBD1 as a possible D gene (5 bases). The V end was cut by 4 bases, the J end by 2 bases, with 15 bases between. This CDR3 contains 16 residues. Germline CDR1 MNHEY, CDR2 SVGAGI. For the CDR3, the DNA is TGTGCCAGCAGTTCCCGGGTTGGGGGTGGCAATCAGCCCCAGCATTTT. Protein product: CASSSRVGGGNQPQHF.

V and J are TRBV20-1 and TRBJ2-7; 8 bases fit TRBD2. There are 15 residues in the CDR3. Trimming at V came to 2 bases and at J to 3 bases, leaving 9 bases not matched to a gene. Germline assignment: CDR1 DFQATT and CDR2 SNEGSKA (reference sequence). DNA of the CDR3: TGCAGTGCTAGAAACCCAGCGGGGGACCTCTACGAGCAGTACTTC. This sequence encodes CSARNPAGDLYEQYF.

J is TRBJ2-1 and V is TRBV5-1; D ambiguous. V was pared by 4 bases and J by 3 bases, with 11 bases between. CDR3 size: 14 residues. Per the germline V gene, CDR1 is SGHRS and CDR2 is YFSETQ. CDR3 sequence reads: CASSHPGFYNEQFF. The CDR3 nucleotides are TGCGCCAGCAGCCATCCTGGGTTCTACAATGAGCAGTTCTTC.

This clonotype has only a few counts. The genes are TRBV3-1 and TRBJ2-5, with D unclear. Germline lookup yields CDR1 LGHDT and CDR2 YNNKEL (reference sequence). V was pared by 1 base and J by 4 bases, with 4 bases between. This CDR3 region has 12 residues. The chain's CDR3 is CASSQVSETQYF. The CDR3 nucleotides are TGTGCCAGCAGCCAAGTATCAGAGACCCAGTACTTC.

The rearrangement joins TRBV12-3 or TRBV12-4 to TRBJ2-2; D remains unclear. Trimming took off 6 bases at V and 0 bases at J, with 8 bases between the two ends. This CDR3 has 14 residues. CDR3 sequence reads: CASRRYANTGELFF. The CDR3 DNA follows: TGTGCCAGCAGGAGGTACGCGAACACCGGGGAGCTGTTTTTT.

This clonotype was counted many times. The rearrangement joins TRBV6-5 to TRBJ1-5; 7 nucleotides align to TRBD1. Trimming cost V 5 bases and J 7 bases; bases outside gene matches: 5. From germline, CDR1 is MNHEY and CDR2 SVGAGI. The CDR3 loop spans 13 amino acids. In DNA, the CDR3 is TGTGCCAGCAGTAAGGACAGGAAGCAGCCCCAGCATTTT. Protein product: CASSKDRKQPQHF.

The chain uses TRBV29-1 and TRBJ2-1, with 11 bases matching TRBD2. Germline trimming cut 0 bases from V and 6 bases from J; bases unmatched to any gene: 4. Germline-derived CDR1 and CDR2 are SQVTM and ANQGSEA. This CDR3 comprises 15 residues. The CDR3 protein is CSVEDVGTSGNEQFF. CDR3 DNA sequence: TGCAGCGTTGAAGACGTTGGGACTAGCGGCAATGAGCAGTTCTTC.

This clonotype came up a few times. The rearrangement joins TRBV27 to TRBJ2-2; 8 bases fit TRBD1. Germline CDR1 and CDR2: MNHEY and SMNVEV (reference sequence). This CDR3 region has 17 residues. Trimming removed 2 bases from V and 7 bases from J; junction bases left unmatched: 12. The chain's CDR3 is CASSLGVSTTGGGELFF. CDR3 DNA sequence: TGTGCCAGCAGTTTAGGTGTCTCAACCACAGGGGGCGGGGAGCTGTTTTTT.